The 13 T cell receptor beta chains listed next were all sequenced from one sample in a study of OX40 agonist ivuxolimab in advanced cancers. Repertoires were generated with immunoSEQ multiplex PCR, while TCRdb's copy carries only in-frame clones and drops some. The sample includes 45,000 or so clones, 65% to 85% seen only once; the top ten take 6.8%. Specimen: CD4+ or CD8+ T cells sorted from blood, collected in a trial of the OX40 agonist ivuxolimab. The receptors were sampled from an adult with an advanced solid tumor such as melanoma, head and neck, liver or kidney cancer.

This chain uses TRBV6-1 with TRBJ1-4, with D perhaps matching TRBD1 (6 bases). The V gene lost 2 bases and the J gene lost 3 bases, with 19 bases spanning the gap. From germline, CDR1 is MNHNS and CDR2 SASEGT. CDR3 size: 18 residues. This chain's CDR3 is CASSEYGHRVTANEKLFF. The CDR3 DNA sequence: TGTGCCAGCAGTGAATATGGGCACAGGGTGACGGCTAATGAAAAACTGTTTTTT.

The chain links TRBV29-1 to TRBJ2-5; D tentatively fits TRBD1 or TRBD2 (5 bases each). Germline values: CDR1 SQVTM, CDR2 ANQGSEA. The CDR3 consists of 13 residues. The V gene lost 3 bases and the J gene lost 5 bases, with 13 bases spanning the gap. The CDR3 coding sequence is TGCAGCGTTGAGATGTGGGACGTGGAGACCCAGTACTTC. Its protein is CSVEMWDVETQYF.

The chain is built from TRBV7-2 and TRBJ2-7, with 8 bases identical to TRBD2. The germline CDR1 and CDR2 sequences are SGHTA and FQGNSA. J was trimmed by 3 bases and V by 6 bases; bases with no gene match: 7. The CDR3 sequence is 14 residues long. Here the CDR3 reads CASSSPGLDYEQYF. In DNA, the CDR3 is TGTGCCAGCAGTTCACCGGGACTAGACTACGAGCAGTACTTC.

This clone was seen a single time. At the DNA level, this CDR3 is encoded by other sequences in the same sample as well. This rearrangement joins TRBV9 to TRBJ2-7; 15 positions agree with TRBD2. CDR1 and CDR2 (germline): SGDLS, YYNGEE. The CDR3 extends over 15 amino acids. V lost 4 bases, J lost 4 bases, and 3 bases stayed unmatched. CDR3 nucleotides: TGTGCCAGCAGCCTAGGACTAGCGGGAGGGTACGAGCAGTACTTC. Translating gives CASSLGLAGGYEQYF.

The rearrangement uses TRBV5-6 and TRBJ1-2; TRBD1 matches at 9 bases. After removal of 0 bases from V and 6 bases from J, the junction contained 3 bases not matched to a gene. The length of the CDR3 is 14 residues. The germline gives CDR1 SGHDT, CDR2 YYEEEE. The CDR3 coding sequence is TGTGCCAGCAGCTTGGGGGACAGGGCGAATGGCTACACCTTC. Translation gives CASSLGDRANGYTF.

The chain is built from TRBV7-2 and TRBJ1-2; D call uncertain. V lost 0 bases to trimming and J lost 4 bases, with 12 bases between them. The CDR3 is 15 amino acids. Germline V gene lookup returns CDR1 SGHTA and CDR2 FQGNSA. CDR3 protein: CASSLARLSSYGYTF. DNA of the CDR3: TGTGCCAGCAGCTTAGCGCGTCTATCCAGCTATGGCTACACCTTC.

This clone was picked up a small number of times. V usage is TRBV5-6 and J usage is TRBJ2-7, with D possibly TRBD2 on 5 matching bases. V shed 4 bases and J shed 3 bases, with 11 bases lying between them. The CDR3 is 13 amino acids. CDR1 and CDR2 from the germline V gene are SGHDT and YYEEEE. The CDR3 DNA reads as TGTGCCAGCAGCATGACCAGCGGCTACGAGCAGTACTTC. Translating it yields CASSMTSGYEQYF.

The V gene is TRBV7-2, the J gene TRBJ2-7, with D tentatively TRBD1 or TRBD2 (5 bases each). The V gene's germline CDR1 is SGHTA and CDR2 FQGNSA. Trimming shortened V by 5 bases and J by 3 bases, and 14 bases separated the two germline ends. The CDR3 totals 14 residues. CDR3 nucleotide sequence: TGTGCCAGCAGCCGAACGGGACGCAACTACGAGCAGTACTTC. Translated, it gives CASSRTGRNYEQYF.

The chain couples TRBV27 to TRBJ1-3, with D perhaps matching TRBD1 (5 bases). This CDR3 contains 17 residues. The germline CDR1 and CDR2 sequences are MNHEY and SMNVEV (reference sequence). Trimming took 3 bases from V and 2 from J, leaving 17 bases between them. The CDR3 protein is CASSFLDPGTPGNTIYF. The CDR3 DNA is TGTGCCAGCAGTTTCCTTGACCCCGGGACGCCTGGAAACACCATATATTTT.

The chain recombines TRBV7-9 with TRBJ2-5; the D gene is possibly TRBD2 (6 bases). CDR1 and CDR2 from the germline V gene are SEHNR and FQNEAQ (reference sequence). Trimming cost V 7 bases and J 4 bases, with 13 bases left between them. There are 13 residues in the CDR3. CDR3 loop: CASIAVGGETQYF. CDR3 in DNA: TGTGCCAGCATAGCGGTCGGAGGAGAGACCCAGTACTTC.

The chain combines TRBV19 with TRBJ1-5, with D possibly TRBD1 on 6 matching bases. The CDR3 is made up of 14 amino acids. Germline V CDR1 and CDR2: LNHDA, SQIVND (reference sequence). The V end lost 5 bases, the J end lost 5 bases, and 13 bases lay between the germline ends. This chain's CDR3 is CASSPTGSYQPQHF. The CDR3 DNA reads TGTGCCAGTAGTCCGACAGGATCTTATCAGCCCCAGCATTTT. Based on the CDR3 plus reference TRBV19 and TRBJ1-5, the full variable domain is DGGITQSPKYLFRKEGQNVTLSCEQNLNHDAMYWYRQDPGQGLRLIYYSQIVNDFQKGDIAEGYSVSREKKESFPLTVTSAQKNPTAFYLCASSPTGSYQPQHFGDGTRLSIL.

The chain links TRBV7-2 to TRBJ1-5, with D unresolved. CDR1 and CDR2 (germline): SGHTA, FQGNSA. Trimming removed 0 bases from V and 0 bases from J, with 6 bases in between. The CDR3 loop spans 15 amino acids. For the CDR3, the DNA is TGTGCCAGCAGCTTAGCGCACTATAGCAATCAGCCCCAGCATTTT. Its protein is CASSLAHYSNQPQHF.

V gene TRBV10-3 combines with J gene TRBJ1-1, with a tentative D call TRBD1 (6 bases). Trimming left V 4 bases short and J 5 bases short, with 11 bases between. The CDR3 length is 13 residues. Germline CDR1 reads ENHRY; CDR2 reads SYGVKD. The CDR3 spells CAISVTGTTEAFF. The CDR3 bases are TGTGCCATCAGTGTTACAGGGACAACTGAAGCTTTCTTT.